A selection of T cell receptor beta chains follows, all from one sample in a study of vaccination and CD4 T cells after COVID-19. These receptors have no identified antigens. TCRdb itself ran the PCR reads through MiXCR, one entry per CDR3 protein. The sample contains some 25,000 distinct CDR3 sequences, roughly 40% of which appear only once. Sequenced sample: CD4+ T cells from blood, cultured in vitro. The receptors were gathered from a human donor who had recovered from COVID-19. CDR3s leave out the opening cysteine and the closing phenylalanine or tryptophan. Each record gives: V gene, J gene, clone size, CDR3 protein. Part of the rows lack a size; the others show once, few, many or a class for expanded clones.

TRBV7-2,TRBJ2-1,few,ASSLLNPWRGGEQF
TRBV20-1,TRBJ2-7,NA,SARDTTSGRAEGEQY
TRBV7-2,TRBJ2-1,NA,ASRLPGTYYNEQF
TRBV20-1,TRBJ1-2,few,SVPNPTVANYGYT
TRBV18,TRBJ1-1,NA,ASSPQGSSTEAF
TRBV2,TRBJ2-5,NA,ASSRDRYQETQY
TRBV19,TRBJ1-1,NA,ASSARANKPNTEAF
TRBV6-4,TRBJ2-1,few,ASSDLRTYYLAGANEQF
TRBV4-1,TRBJ2-5,NA,ASSQVSGQETQY
TRBV6-1,TRBJ1-1,NA,ASSEESETEAF
TRBV20-1,TRBJ2-5,NA,SARDGNRVQETQY
TRBV27,TRBJ1-5,few,ASSSLGGLVSNQPQH
TRBV15,TRBJ1-4,few,ATSRVWGTNEKLF
TRBV20-1,TRBJ2-3,NA,SARSIAGGDTQY
TRBV11-1,TRBJ2-2,NA,ASSLVWGTRGTGELF
TRBV4-2,TRBJ1-1,few,ASSRQGSKFSEAF
TRBV21-1,TRBJ1-1,few,ASSEGQGWTEAF
TRBV19,TRBJ1-6,few,ASSIVGRGGSPLH
TRBV19,TRBJ1-5,few,ASSISGSQPQH
TRBV20-1,TRBJ1-2,NA,SARADYGYT
TRBV20-1,TRBJ1-2,NA,SATDRYGYT
TRBV20-1,TRBJ2-7,few,SAHKGLAGSEQY
TRBV7-9,TRBJ1-1,NA,ASSFRTALGTEAF
TRBV9,TRBJ1-6,NA,ASSAGGAVNSPLH
TRBV6-2/TRBV6-3,TRBJ2-5,few,ASSPGWEETQY
TRBV11-1,TRBJ2-7,NA,ASSLVLGSGEQY
TRBV20-1,TRBJ2-7,NA,SAKPGTGSSYEQY
TRBV28,TRBJ2-7,few,ASSAAGTGGYEQY
TRBV6-5,TRBJ1-1,few,ASSYVGWGEAF
TRBV28,TRBJ2-6,few,ASTTTAGANVLT
TRBV23-1,TRBJ2-3,NA,ASSQSELAGGAWADTQY
TRBV18,TRBJ2-3,NA,ASSTTGGIDTQY
TRBV7-9,NA,NA,ASSILAGGWETQY
TRBV20-1,TRBJ2-1,few,SAGPGLADFRGYNEQF
TRBV6-2/TRBV6-3,TRBJ2-5,NA,ASRGQGSVRETQY
TRBV6-5,TRBJ1-2,NA,ASSYTTGPRDGYT
TRBV19,TRBJ2-2,NA,ASIGSKLNTGELF
TRBV20-1,TRBJ2-1,NA,SASPLAEHNEQF
TRBV7-2,TRBJ2-7,NA,ASSLERGGPSSYEQY
TRBV6-5,TRBJ2-7,once,ASSYADSYEQY
TRBV6-5,TRBJ2-6,few,ASSYSMGTGANVLT
TRBV20-1,TRBJ1-5,NA,SATGTTGGQPQH
TRBV28,TRBJ1-5,NA,ASSSVYSNQPQH
TRBV19,TRBJ2-7,NA,ASSTTQGVYEQY
TRBV5-5,TRBJ1-6,few,ASSLAFRLADSPLH
TRBV20-1,TRBJ2-5,NA,SASPQVNVETQY
TRBV5-4,TRBJ2-3,NA,ASSFAGAGGTDTQY
TRBV28,TRBJ2-3,few,ASRVVAGGPDTQY
TRBV7-2,TRBJ1-3,few,ASSPTLQGAGNTIY
TRBV20-1,TRBJ2-3,once,SARGPASFPDTQY
TRBV7-2,TRBJ2-7,few,ASSRTGTGPYGQY
TRBV28,TRBJ1-1,few,ASIQGGTEAF
TRBV20-1,TRBJ2-7,NA,SASSTQTQAREQY